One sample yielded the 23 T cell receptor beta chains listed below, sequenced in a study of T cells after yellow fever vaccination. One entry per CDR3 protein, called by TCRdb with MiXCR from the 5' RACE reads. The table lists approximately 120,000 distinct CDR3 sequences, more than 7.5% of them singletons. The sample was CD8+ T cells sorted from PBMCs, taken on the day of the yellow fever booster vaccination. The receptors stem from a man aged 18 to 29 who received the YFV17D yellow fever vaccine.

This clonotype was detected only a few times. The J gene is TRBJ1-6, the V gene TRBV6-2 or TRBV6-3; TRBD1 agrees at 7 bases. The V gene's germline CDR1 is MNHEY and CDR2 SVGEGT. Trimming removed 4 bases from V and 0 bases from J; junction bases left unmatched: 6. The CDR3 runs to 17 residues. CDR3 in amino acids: CASSWRGPTSYNSPLHF. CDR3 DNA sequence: TGTGCCAGCAGTTGGAGGGGGCCGACCTCCTATAATTCACCCCTCCACTTT.

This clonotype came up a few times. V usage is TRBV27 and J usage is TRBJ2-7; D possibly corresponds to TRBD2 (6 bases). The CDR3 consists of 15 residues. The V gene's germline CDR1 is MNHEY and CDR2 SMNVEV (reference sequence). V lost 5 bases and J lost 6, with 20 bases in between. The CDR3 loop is CASSPVALAYSEQYV. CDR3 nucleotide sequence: TGTGCCAGCAGTCCCGTTGCTCTAGCGTATTCCGAGCAGTACGTC.

CDR3 nucleotides: TGTGCCTGGGGACAGTACTACGAGCAGTACTTC. Translation: CAWGQYYEQYF. The chain combines TRBV30 with TRBJ2-7, with a weak D call TRBD1 (6 bases). The germline V gene has CDR1 GTSNPN and CDR2 SVGIG (reference sequence). The ends were cut back, 5 bases at V and 3 bases at J, with 8 bases in the middle. CDR3 size: 11 residues.

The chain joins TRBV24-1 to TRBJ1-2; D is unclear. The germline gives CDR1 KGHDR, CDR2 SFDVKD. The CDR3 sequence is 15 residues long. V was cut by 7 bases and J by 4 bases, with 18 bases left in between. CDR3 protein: CATRDDTSKGYGYTF. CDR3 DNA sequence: TGTGCCACCAGGGACGACACATCTAAGGGCTATGGCTACACCTTC.

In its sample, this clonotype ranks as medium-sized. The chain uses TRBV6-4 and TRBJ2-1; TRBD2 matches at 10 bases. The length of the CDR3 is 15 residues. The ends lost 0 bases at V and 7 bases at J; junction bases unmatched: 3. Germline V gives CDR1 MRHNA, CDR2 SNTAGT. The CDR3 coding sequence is TGTGCCAGCAGTGACTCGAGCGGGGGGGCAAATGAGCAGTTCTTC. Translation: CASSDSSGGANEQFF.

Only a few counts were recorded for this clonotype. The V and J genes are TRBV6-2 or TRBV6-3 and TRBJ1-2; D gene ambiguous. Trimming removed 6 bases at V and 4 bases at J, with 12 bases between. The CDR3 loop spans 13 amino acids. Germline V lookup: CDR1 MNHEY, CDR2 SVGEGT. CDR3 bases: TGTGCCAGCAGAGAACTAACAGTCTATGGCTACACCTTC. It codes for CASRELTVYGYTF.

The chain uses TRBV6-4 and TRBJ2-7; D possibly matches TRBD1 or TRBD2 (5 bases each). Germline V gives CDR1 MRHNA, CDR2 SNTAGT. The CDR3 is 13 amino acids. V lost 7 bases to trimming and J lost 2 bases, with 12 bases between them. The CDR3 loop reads CASKGRDTYEQYF. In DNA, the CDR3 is TGTGCCAGCAAGGGGAGAGATACCTACGAGCAGTACTTC.

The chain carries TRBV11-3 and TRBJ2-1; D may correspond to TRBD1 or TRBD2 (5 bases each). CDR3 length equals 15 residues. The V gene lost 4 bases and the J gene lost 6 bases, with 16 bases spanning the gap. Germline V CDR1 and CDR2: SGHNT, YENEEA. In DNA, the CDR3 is TGTGCCAGCAGCTCTCACCGGGACGCCGGCAATGAGCAGTTCTTC. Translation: CASSSHRDAGNEQFF.

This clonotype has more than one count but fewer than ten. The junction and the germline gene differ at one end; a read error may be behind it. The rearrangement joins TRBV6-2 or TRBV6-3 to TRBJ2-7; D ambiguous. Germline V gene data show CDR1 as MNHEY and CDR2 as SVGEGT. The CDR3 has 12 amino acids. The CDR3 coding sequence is TGTGCCAGCAGTGTGGGCTCCCACGAGCAGTACTTC. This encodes CASSVGSHEQYF.

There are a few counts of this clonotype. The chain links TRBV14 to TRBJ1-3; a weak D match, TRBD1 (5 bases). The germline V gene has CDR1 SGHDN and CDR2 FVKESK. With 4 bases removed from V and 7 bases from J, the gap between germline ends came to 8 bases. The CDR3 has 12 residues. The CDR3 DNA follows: TGTGCCAGCAGCCCCTCAGGGAACACCATATATTTT. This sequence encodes CASSPSGNTIYF.

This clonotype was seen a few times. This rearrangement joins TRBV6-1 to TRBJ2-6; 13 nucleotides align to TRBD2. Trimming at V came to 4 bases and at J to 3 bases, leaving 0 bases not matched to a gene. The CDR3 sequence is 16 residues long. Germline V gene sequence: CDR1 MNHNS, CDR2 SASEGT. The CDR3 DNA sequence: TGTGCCAGCAGTGGACTAGCGGGGGGTGGGGCCAACGTCCTGACTTTC. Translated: CASSGLAGGGANVLTF.

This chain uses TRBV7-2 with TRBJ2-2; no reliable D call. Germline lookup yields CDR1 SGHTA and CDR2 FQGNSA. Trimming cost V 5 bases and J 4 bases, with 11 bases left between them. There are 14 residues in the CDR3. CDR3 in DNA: TGTGCCAGCAGCCCACTTGGGGTCACCGGGGAGCTGTTTTTT. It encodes CASSPLGVTGELFF.

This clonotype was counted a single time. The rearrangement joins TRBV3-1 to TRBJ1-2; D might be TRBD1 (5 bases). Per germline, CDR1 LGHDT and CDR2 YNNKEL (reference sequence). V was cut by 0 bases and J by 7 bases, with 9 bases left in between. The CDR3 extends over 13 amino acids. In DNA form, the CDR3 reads TGTGCCAGCAGCCAAGAAGGGGAGGGTGGCTACACCTTC. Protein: CASSQEGEGGYTF.

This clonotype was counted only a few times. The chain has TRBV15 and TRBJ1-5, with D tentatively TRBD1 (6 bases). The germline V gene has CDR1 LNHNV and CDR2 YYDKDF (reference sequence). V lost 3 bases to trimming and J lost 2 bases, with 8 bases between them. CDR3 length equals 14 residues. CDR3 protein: CATSRGHRNQPQHF. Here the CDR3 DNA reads TGTGCCACCAGCAGGGGACATCGCAATCAGCCCCAGCATTTT.

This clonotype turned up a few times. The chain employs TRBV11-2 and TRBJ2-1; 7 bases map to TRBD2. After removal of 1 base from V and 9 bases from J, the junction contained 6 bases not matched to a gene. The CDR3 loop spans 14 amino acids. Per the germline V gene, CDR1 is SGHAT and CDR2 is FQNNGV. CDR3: CASSLGGLVGEQFF. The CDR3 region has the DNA TGTGCCAGCAGCTTAGGAGGACTAGTCGGTGAGCAGTTCTTC.

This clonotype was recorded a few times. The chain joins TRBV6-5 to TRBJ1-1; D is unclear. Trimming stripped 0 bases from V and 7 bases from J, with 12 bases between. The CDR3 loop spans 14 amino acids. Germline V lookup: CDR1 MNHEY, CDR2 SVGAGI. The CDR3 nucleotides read TGTGCCAGCAGTTACTCTAGGGCAGCCCTTGAAGCTTTCTTT. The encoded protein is CASSYSRAALEAFF.

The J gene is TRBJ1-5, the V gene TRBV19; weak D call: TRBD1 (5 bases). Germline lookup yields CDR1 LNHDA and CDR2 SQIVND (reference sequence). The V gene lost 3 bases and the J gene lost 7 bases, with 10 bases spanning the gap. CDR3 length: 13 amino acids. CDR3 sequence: CASSIGQGQPQHF. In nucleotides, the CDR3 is TGTGCCAGTAGTATTGGCCAGGGACAGCCCCAGCATTTT.

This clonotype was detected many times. The CDR3 spells CSVASGQGADYGYTF. The CDR3 DNA reads TGCAGCGTGGCGTCGGGACAGGGCGCTGACTATGGCTACACCTTC. This chain links TRBV29-1 with TRBJ1-2, with 9 bases that match TRBD1. Germline V gene data show CDR1 as SQVTM and CDR2 as ANQGSEA. Trimming removed 6 bases from V and 3 bases from J; junction bases left unmatched: 11. This CDR3 has 15 residues.

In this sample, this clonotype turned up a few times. In DNA form, the CDR3 reads TGCGCCAGCAGCCAAGGGCTAGCGGGGACAATAGGCCGGGAGACCCAGTACTTC. Residues: CASSQGLAGTIGRETQYF. The chain combines TRBV4-3 with TRBJ2-5; TRBD2 matches at 9 bases. This CDR3 contains 18 residues. J was trimmed by 5 bases and V by 1 base; bases with no gene match: 14. Germline V gives CDR1 LGHNA, CDR2 YSLEER.

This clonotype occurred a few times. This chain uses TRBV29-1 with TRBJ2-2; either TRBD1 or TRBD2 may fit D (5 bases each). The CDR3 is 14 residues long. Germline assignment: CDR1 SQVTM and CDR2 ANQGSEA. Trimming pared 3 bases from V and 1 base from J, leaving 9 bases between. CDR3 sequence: CSVDGGLNTGELFF. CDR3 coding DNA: TGCAGCGTTGATGGGGGATTGAACACCGGGGAGCTGTTTTTT.

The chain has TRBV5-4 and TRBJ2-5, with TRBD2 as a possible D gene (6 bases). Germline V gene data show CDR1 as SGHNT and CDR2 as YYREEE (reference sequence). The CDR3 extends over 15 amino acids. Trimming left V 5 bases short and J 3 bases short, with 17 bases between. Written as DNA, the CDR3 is TGTGCCAGCAGATCCCCCGGGACTGAAGAAGAGACCCAGTACTTC. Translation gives CASRSPGTEEETQYF.

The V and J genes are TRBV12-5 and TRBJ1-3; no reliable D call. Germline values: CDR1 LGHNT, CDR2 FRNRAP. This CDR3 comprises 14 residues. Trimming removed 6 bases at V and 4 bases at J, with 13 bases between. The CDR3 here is CASGPGTRGNTIYF. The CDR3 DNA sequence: TGTGCTAGTGGCCCCGGTACCAGGGGAAACACCATATATTTT.

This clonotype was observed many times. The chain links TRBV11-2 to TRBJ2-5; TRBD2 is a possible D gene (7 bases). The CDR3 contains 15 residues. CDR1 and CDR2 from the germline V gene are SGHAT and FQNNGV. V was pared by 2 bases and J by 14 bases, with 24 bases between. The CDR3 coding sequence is TGTGCCAGCAGCTTATTGGGCGGGGGCCGCGAGGGTCGATACTTC. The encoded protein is CASSLLGGGREGRYF.